This T cell receptor (beta chain) was sequenced during a study of blood T cells in healthy people across ages. Study findings and constraints: Diversity estimates from one million T cells were considered underestimates.

Germline V gene sequence: CDR1 LGHDT, CDR2 YNNKEL (reference sequence). V lost 3 bases and J lost 2; bases outside the gene matches: 4. The CDR3 is 15 residues long. Details on this clonotype: As yet, its antigen is unknown.

Through a sample-barcoded 5' primer and a J-beta primer mix, a second PCR was run for roughly 7 to 12 cycles. Researchers report that a template-switch adaptor with 12 random nucleotides tagged each cDNA molecule. TCRdb recomputed calls from the 5' RACE reads with MiXCR, one row per CDR3 protein. The sample has 780,000 or so distinct CDR3 sequences, more than 50% seen once. This chain joins TRBV3-1 and TRBJ2-1; 7 bases are shared with TRBD1. The sample comprised blood. The source of this sequence is a man aged 40-49 years in good health. CDR3 region: CASSQGQSTYNEQFF. CDR3 coding DNA: TGTGCCAGCAGCCAGGGACAGTCTACCTACAATGAGCAGTTCTTC.